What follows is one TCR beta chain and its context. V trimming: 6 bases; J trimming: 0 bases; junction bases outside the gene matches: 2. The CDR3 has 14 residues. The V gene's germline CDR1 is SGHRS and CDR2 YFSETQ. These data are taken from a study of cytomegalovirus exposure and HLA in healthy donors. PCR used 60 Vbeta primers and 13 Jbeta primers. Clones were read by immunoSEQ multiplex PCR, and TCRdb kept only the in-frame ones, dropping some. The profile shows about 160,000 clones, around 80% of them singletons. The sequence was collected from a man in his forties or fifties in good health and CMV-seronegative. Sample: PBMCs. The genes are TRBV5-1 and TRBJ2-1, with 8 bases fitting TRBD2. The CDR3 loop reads CASKLAVSYNEQFF. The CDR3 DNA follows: TGCGCCAGCAAACTAGCGGTCTCCTACAATGAGCAGTTCTTC. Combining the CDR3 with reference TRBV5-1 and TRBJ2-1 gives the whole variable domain KAGVTQTPRYLIKTRGQQVTLSCSPISGHRSVSWYQQTPGQGLQFLFEYFSETQRNKGNFPGRFSGRQFSNSRSEMNVSTLELGDSALYLCASKLAVSYNEQFFGPGTRLTVL.